These 23 T cell receptor beta chains came from one sample sequenced in a study of human T cells and chemical hapten exposure (dated by TCRdb to about 2021). The sample's time point, from its label and the paper: patch test 2, 6 weeks after DPC sensitization. Reading the label with the study, this specimen's treatment or condition is: therapeutic diphenylcyclopropenone sensitization with weekly scalp DPC. Libraries were built with RACE. Instrument used: NextSeq 500. TCRdb reprocessing: public reads trimmed at Q25 with fastp, clones called with MiXCR, in-frame beta chains kept. Under each unique CDR3 protein, matching rows form one entry showing the most common genes and DNA. For this sample there are some 96,000 distinct CDR3 sequences; 7.5% to 10% appear just once. The ten largest make up around 2% of the sample. The sequenced sample was whole blood, obtained in connection with sensitization to the hapten diphenylcyclopropenone (DPC). The receptors derive from a woman aged 40 to 49 with alopecia areata. Some clones in this sample may be carry-over from other donors' samples.

The sample holds a few counts of this clonotype. The chain couples TRBV5-1 to TRBJ1-5; D not resolved. Deletions cut 0 bases from V and 7 bases from J, with 14 bases between. Germline V lookup: CDR1 SGHRS, CDR2 YFSETQ. The CDR3 sequence is 15 residues long. The CDR3 nucleotides read TGCGCCAGCAGCTTGGGGAGTGTGGAAAACCAGCCCCAGCATTTT. The encoded protein is CASSLGSVENQPQHF.

This clonotype was recorded a few times. This rearrangement joins TRBV6-5 to TRBJ2-4; the D gene could be TRBD1 or TRBD2 (5 bases each). This CDR3 region has 15 residues. Germline lookup yields CDR1 MNHEY and CDR2 SVGAGI. V was clipped by 6 bases and J by 5 bases, with 17 bases between them. CDR3 residues: CASRTDGMGENIQYF. The CDR3 nucleotides are TGTGCCAGCAGGACGGACGGGATGGGGGAAAACATTCAGTACTTC.

The chain couples TRBV7-8 to TRBJ2-2, with TRBD2 matching 13 bases. This CDR3 is 15 amino acids long. With 3 bases clipped from V and 6 bases from J, the junction kept 1 base outside the gene matches. CDR1 is SGHVS, CDR2 FQNEAQ, per germline. The CDR3 nucleotides are TGTGCCAGCAGCTTCACTAGCGGGAGGGCCGGGGAGCTGTTTTTT. Its protein product is CASSFTSGRAGELFF.

This clonotype was counted between two and nine times. The chain links TRBV29-1 to TRBJ1-1; no clear D gene. Germline V gene data show CDR1 as SQVTM and CDR2 as ANQGSEA. This CDR3 spans 13 amino acids. V gave up 8 bases and J gave up 0 bases, with 13 bases separating them. Here the CDR3 reads CSLDRVMNTEAFF. The CDR3 DNA follows: TGCAGCCTCGACCGGGTTATGAACACTGAAGCTTTCTTT.

This clonotype has at least ten counts. The chain employs TRBV5-6 and TRBJ2-7, with D hard to call. Germline CDR1 SGHDT, CDR2 YYEEEE. The CDR3 totals 13 residues. The ends were cut back, 3 bases at V and 1 base at J, with 8 bases in the middle. The CDR3 region has the DNA TGTGCCAGCAGCTCGGTGAGATCCTACGAGCAGTACTTC. Protein product: CASSSVRSYEQYF.

This clonotype has a count of ten or more. Written as DNA, the CDR3 is TGTGCCAGCAGCTTAGCGTTCGGCGAGAGTGAAAAACTGTTTTTT. This translates into CASSLAFGESEKLFF. The gene calls are TRBV7-9 and TRBJ1-4, with D hard to call. This CDR3 is 15 amino acids long. In germline, CDR1 is SEHNR, CDR2 FQNEAQ (reference sequence). Deletions cut 0 bases from V and 7 bases from J, with 12 bases between.

The table lists this clonotype with a count of one. Relative to the germline gene, one junction end is altered; a read error may explain this. The genes are TRBV27 and TRBJ2-7, with a weak D call TRBD1 (6 bases). Germline assignment: CDR1 MNHEY and CDR2 SMNVEV (reference sequence). The CDR3 length is 14 residues. The DNA of the CDR3 is TGTGCCAACAGTTTGTTGGCAGGGGTTTACGAGCAGTACTTC. Encoded protein: CANSLLAGVYEQYF.

Only a few counts were recorded for this clonotype. The gene calls are TRBV7-9 and TRBJ1-4; D not certain. This CDR3 comprises 11 residues. CDR1 and CDR2 from the germline V gene are SEHNR and FQNEAQ (reference sequence). Trimming took off 6 bases at V and 5 bases at J, with 4 bases between the two ends. CDR3 residues: CASSTNEKLFF. Written as DNA, the CDR3 is TGTGCCAGCAGTACAAATGAAAAACTGTTTTTT.

J is TRBJ1-3 and V is TRBV20-1, with no clear D. The CDR3 extends over 17 amino acids. The V and J ends lost 0 bases and 0 bases respectively, with 15 bases between them. CDR1 and CDR2 from the germline V gene are DFQATT and SNEGSKA (reference sequence). The CDR3 loop is CSARDRREALSGNTIYF. The CDR3 DNA sequence: TGCAGTGCTAGAGATCGACGTGAGGCCCTCTCTGGAAACACCATATATTTT.

V is TRBV5-1 and J is TRBJ2-3; D may correspond to TRBD1 or TRBD2 (6 bases each). Germline values: CDR1 SGHRS, CDR2 YFSETQ. The V end was cut by 1 base, the J end by 4 bases, with 16 bases between. This CDR3 is built from 16 residues. This CDR3 reads CASSLFPSGGPDTQYF. The CDR3 DNA is TGCGCCAGCAGCTTGTTCCCCTCCGGGGGCCCAGATACGCAGTATTTT.

This clonotype was counted a single time. A much bigger clone sits one base away, suggesting this may be a read error. The CDR3 DNA sequence: TGTGTCAGCAGCCAAGATCCCCAGACAAACTATGGCTACACCTTC. It codes for CVSSQDPQTNYGYTF. V gene TRBV4-2 combines with J gene TRBJ1-2, with unresolved D. Germline V gene sequence: CDR1 LGHNA, CDR2 YNFKEQ. The CDR3 runs 15 residues.

This clonotype has a count of ten or more. The gene calls are TRBV29-1 and TRBJ2-1, with 10 bases aligning to TRBD2. CDR1 is SQVTM, CDR2 ANQGSEA, per germline. Losses at the gene ends were 6 bases for V and 1 base for J; bases not matched to a gene: 6. This CDR3 comprises 15 residues. DNA of the CDR3: TGCAGCGTACCCTCTAGCGGGAGTTCCTACAATGAGCAGTTCTTC. Its translation is CSVPSSGSSYNEQFF.

Ten or more counts support this clonotype. The chain is built from TRBV2 and TRBJ2-1; possible D gene TRBD2, 5 bases. Germline V gene sequence: CDR1 SNHLY, CDR2 FYNNEI. The CDR3 has 12 amino acids. Trimming stripped 6 bases from V and 12 bases from J, with 15 bases between. This CDR3 reads CASSETSLAQFF. The CDR3 coding sequence is TGTGCCAGCAGCGAAACTAGTCTCGCGCAGTTCTTC.

This clonotype was observed at least ten times. The V gene is TRBV6-2 or TRBV6-3, the J gene TRBJ1-5; D uncertain. Germline V lookup: CDR1 MNHEY, CDR2 SVGEGT. Trimming took 6 bases from V and 1 from J, leaving 4 bases between them. This CDR3 contains 12 residues. As DNA, the CDR3 is TGTGCCAGCAGAACCAGCAATCAGCCCCAGCATTTT. Protein sequence: CASRTSNQPQHF.

This clonotype was seen more than once but under ten times. The rearrangement joins TRBV28 to TRBJ2-3, with TRBD2 as a possible D gene (5 bases). Per the germline V gene, CDR1 is MDHEN and CDR2 is SYDVKM. The CDR3 totals 16 residues. Trimming took 5 bases from V and 2 from J, leaving 17 bases between them. The CDR3 loop is CASSPLAGYPTDTQYF. The CDR3 DNA reads TGTGCCAGCAGTCCGCTGGCGGGCTACCCCACAGATACGCAGTATTTT.

V gene TRBV7-2 combines with J gene TRBJ2-7, with 11 bases matching TRBD1. The ends lost 5 bases at V and 6 bases at J; junction bases unmatched: 6. The CDR3 loop spans 14 amino acids. In germline, CDR1 is SGHTA, CDR2 FQGNSA. The CDR3 sequence is CASSIPGTGGEQYF. CDR3 in DNA: TGTGCCAGCAGCATCCCCGGGACAGGGGGCGAGCAGTACTTC. Using reference TRBV7-2 and TRBJ2-7 for the parts outside the CDR3, the full variable domain is GAGVSQSPSNKVTEKGKDVELRCDPISGHTALYWYRQSLGQGLEFLIYFQGNSAPDKSGLPSDRFSAERTGGSVSTLTIQRTQQEDSAVYLCASSIPGTGGEQYFGPGTRLTVT.

The chain couples TRBV3-1 to TRBJ1-1, with 9 bases that match TRBD1. V dropped 6 bases and J dropped 8; count of bases not matched to a gene: 10. The CDR3 is made up of 14 amino acids. Germline V lookup: CDR1 LGHDT, CDR2 YNNKEL (reference sequence). CDR3 amino acids: CASSPQGATSEAFF. In DNA, the CDR3 is TGTGCCAGCAGTCCACAGGGGGCTACTTCCGAAGCTTTCTTT.

The genes are TRBV4-3 and TRBJ2-3, with 10 positions matching TRBD2. V lost 4 bases to trimming and J lost 6 bases; unmatched junction nucleotides: 4. Per germline, CDR1 LGHNA and CDR2 YSLEER. CDR3 size: 14 residues. The chain's CDR3 is CASSPSGRADTQYF. The DNA for the CDR3 is TGCGCCAGCAGCCCCAGCGGGAGGGCGGATACGCAGTATTTT.

In its sample, this clonotype was seen a few times. V gene TRBV3-1 combines with J gene TRBJ2-1; 7 bases fit TRBD2. The CDR3 has 16 amino acids. The germline gives CDR1 LGHDT, CDR2 YNNKEL (reference sequence). V trimming: 4 bases; J trimming: 5 bases; junction bases outside the gene matches: 11. The CDR3 DNA sequence: TGTGCCAGCAGCCCCCGTACCGGGAGGCGGGACAATGAGCAGTTCTTC. It encodes CASSPRTGRRDNEQFF.

The CDR3 DNA reads TGTGCCAGTAGTATCCAACAGGGGTACGAGCAGTACTTC. It encodes CASSIQQGYEQYF. J is TRBJ2-7 and V is TRBV19, with 7 positions matching TRBD1. Germline assignment: CDR1 LNHDA and CDR2 SQIVND (reference sequence). V shed 3 bases and J 4 bases; nucleotides not matched to a gene: 3. The CDR3 consists of 13 residues.

This clonotype was picked up many times. This rearrangement joins TRBV29-1 to TRBJ2-3; D call uncertain. Deletions cut 5 bases from V and 0 bases from J, with 6 bases between. Germline V gives CDR1 SQVTM, CDR2 ANQGSEA. The CDR3 has 12 residues. The DNA of the CDR3 is TGCAGCGTTCCAAAGAGCACAGATACGCAGTATTTT. Its protein is CSVPKSTDTQYF.

At least ten counts were recorded for this clonotype. The V call is TRBV4-3, the J call TRBJ2-3; 7 positions match TRBD2. Germline V gives CDR1 LGHNA, CDR2 YSLEER. The CDR3 covers 15 residues. V shed 6 bases and J 0 bases; nucleotides not matched to a gene: 6. The DNA of the CDR3 is TGCGCCAGCAGGCCGCCAGCGGGAAGCACAGATACGCAGTATTTT. Translated, it gives CASRPPAGSTDTQYF.

The J gene is TRBJ2-6, the V gene TRBV7-3; no reliable D call. With 0 bases removed from V and 2 bases from J, the gap between germline ends came to 5 bases. Germline loops: CDR1 SGHTA, CDR2 FQGTGA. The CDR3 spans 15 residues. This chain's CDR3 is CASSLTTAGANVLTF. The CDR3, as DNA: TGTGCCAGCAGCTTAACGACTGCTGGGGCCAACGTCCTGACTTTC.